The present T cell receptor beta chain was sequenced within a study of T cells after yellow fever vaccination. Study-wide results and caveats: Reappearance after the booster was seen for most primary-vaccination clones, at more than 95% CD4 and roughly 90% CD8.

As for this clonotype: The antigen is unknown.

Using its own MiXCR run on the 5' RACE reads, TCRdb lists one record per CDR3 protein. The profile shows 500,000 to 700,000 distinct CDR3 sequences, 15% to 20% of them singletons. Germline loops: CDR1 SGHTA, CDR2 FQGNSA. The CDR3 runs 15 residues. The trim removed 4 bases at V and 7 bases at J, leaving 6 bases unmatched. This TCR derives from a man aged 25-45 years who received the YFV17D yellow fever vaccine. V gene TRBV7-2 combines with J gene TRBJ2-4, with 11 positions matching TRBD1. The sample in question was PBMCs, obtained 15 days after the yellow fever booster vaccination. DNA of the CDR3: TGTGCCAGCAGCTGGACCGGGACAGGGGGGAACATTCAGTACTTC. Protein product: CASSWTGTGGNIQYF.